The next 30 T cell receptor beta chains were all read from a single sample in a study of blood T cell repertoires in COVID-19. Produced via immunoSEQ multiplex PCR; TCRdb's table is partial and in-frame only. The repertoire consists of under 50,000 clones, with more than 70% occurring once and the leading ten covering approximately 9.6%. The material sequenced was peripheral blood. The receptor set was obtained from a man in his forties or fifties with active COVID-19.

The J gene is TRBJ2-4, the V gene TRBV5-1, with a weak D call TRBD1 (6 bases). This CDR3 is built from 15 residues. V was shortened by 1 base and J by 2 bases, with 10 bases between the two germline ends. CDR1 SGHRS and CDR2 YFSETQ come from the germline V gene. The DNA of the CDR3 is TGCGCCAGCAGCTTGCTTCAGGGGTCCAAAAACATTCAGTACTTC. It codes for CASSLLQGSKNIQYF. The whole variable domain, remainder taken from reference TRBV5-1 and TRBJ2-4, is KAGVTQTPRYLIKTRGQQVTLSCSPISGHRSVSWYQQTPGQGLQFLFEYFSETQRNKGNFPGRFSGRQFSNSRSEMNVSTLELGDSALYLCASSLLQGSKNIQYFGAGTRLSVL.

Only a few counts were recorded for this clone. V and J are TRBV4-1 and TRBJ1-6; 10 nucleotides line up with TRBD1. Germline trimming cut 1 base from V and 9 bases from J; bases unmatched to any gene: 6. CDR3 length equals 16 residues. Germline V gene lookup returns CDR1 MGHRA and CDR2 YSYEKL. The CDR3 is CASSQGEDRGPSPLHF. CDR3 sequence (DNA): TGCGCCAGCAGCCAAGGGGAAGACAGGGGGCCTTCACCCCTCCACTTT.

The chain combines TRBV7-3 with TRBJ2-5; 9 nucleotides line up with TRBD2. The junction had 4 bases not matched to a gene; V was cut back by 0 bases and J by 5 bases. Germline V gene data show CDR1 as SGHTA and CDR2 as FQGTGA. The CDR3 spans 15 residues. The CDR3 here is CASSLTASGTETQYF. The CDR3 nucleotides read TGTGCCAGCAGCTTAACGGCTAGCGGGACCGAGACCCAGTACTTC.

CDR3 nucleotide sequence: TGTGCCAGCTCACCGGGCTTAGGCACAGATACGCAGTATTTT. Translating it yields CASSPGLGTDTQYF. The chain carries TRBV18 and TRBJ2-3; D not resolved. Trimming shortened V by 3 bases and J by 1 base, and 8 bases separated the two germline ends. The CDR3 spans 14 residues. The germline gives CDR1 KGHSH, CDR2 LQKENI.

A single count supports this clone. The V call is TRBV7-2, the J call TRBJ2-1, with D perhaps matching TRBD2 (6 bases). The CDR3 spans 13 residues. Germline-derived CDR1 and CDR2 are SGHTA and FQGNSA. V lost 0 bases and J 8 bases, leaving 8 bases between the germline ends. The CDR3 region has the DNA TGTGCCAGCAGCTTAGCCCCGGGGGATGAGCAGTTCTTC. Translated: CASSLAPGDEQFF.

V is TRBV7-9 and J is TRBJ2-7, with 9 positions matching TRBD1. Per germline, CDR1 SEHNR and CDR2 FQNEAQ (reference sequence). The CDR3 contains 15 residues. Germline trimming cut 0 bases from V and 5 bases from J; bases unmatched to any gene: 5. The CDR3 DNA reads TGTGCCAGCAGCTTAGCGGGGACAGGGATCCACGAGCAGTACTTC. It yields the protein CASSLAGTGIHEQYF.

The chain joins TRBV7-3 to TRBJ2-1, with D possibly being TRBD1 (5 bases). The ends were cut back, 1 base at V and 11 bases at J, with 15 bases in the middle. The CDR3 extends over 14 amino acids. Germline CDR1 reads SGHTA; CDR2 reads FQGTGA. CDR3 bases: TGTGCCAGCAGCTTAAATGGGGCCCTAACCAAGCAGTTCTTC. Translated: CASSLNGALTKQFF.

This clone showed up just once. The chain carries TRBV2 and TRBJ2-5, with 9 bases that match TRBD2. Germline values: CDR1 SNHLY, CDR2 FYNNEI. This CDR3 comprises 15 residues. V shed 4 bases, J shed 5 bases, and the junction held 8 bases outside the gene matches. The CDR3: CASSVGRGGRETQYF. As DNA, the CDR3 is TGTGCCAGCAGTGTTGGGCGGGGGGGCCGTGAGACCCAGTACTTC.

The V gene is TRBV6-5, the J gene TRBJ2-7; 8 positions match TRBD2. Germline loops: CDR1 MNHEY, CDR2 SVGAGI. The V and J ends lost 6 bases and 0 bases, in that order; junction bases with no gene match: 7. The CDR3 consists of 15 residues. CDR3 region: CASRAPGGDSYEQYF. The CDR3 nucleotides read TGTGCCAGCAGGGCCCCCGGGGGGGACTCCTACGAGCAGTACTTC.

Written as DNA, the CDR3 is TGTGCCAGCAGCTTCGGGAGACGAAATCAGCCCCAGCATTTT. Translated, it gives CASSFGRRNQPQHF. The chain uses TRBV7-8 and TRBJ1-5; D unresolved. The V gene's germline CDR1 is SGHVS and CDR2 FQNEAQ. This CDR3 contains 14 residues. V shed 3 bases and J shed 4 bases, with 10 bases lying between them.

The CDR3: CASSHDRANNEQFF. In DNA form, the CDR3 reads TGTGCCAGCAGCCACGACAGGGCGAACAATGAGCAGTTCTTC. The chain is built from TRBV7-3 and TRBJ2-1; 7 bases fit TRBD1. The V and J ends lost 5 bases and 5 bases, in that order; junction bases with no gene match: 6. CDR3 length: 14 amino acids. The germline V gene has CDR1 SGHTA and CDR2 FQGTGA.

The chain employs TRBV14 and TRBJ2-7; 9 positions match TRBD2. Per germline, CDR1 SGHDN and CDR2 FVKESK. The CDR3 length is 17 residues. Trimming removed 4 bases from V and 4 bases from J; junction bases left unmatched: 14. The CDR3 reads CASSPWAGGPIAYEQYF. In DNA form, the CDR3 reads TGTGCCAGCAGCCCGTGGGCGGGAGGGCCGATCGCGTACGAGCAGTACTTC. Together with reference TRBV14 and TRBJ2-7, the CDR3 gives the full variable domain: EAGVTQFPSHSVIEKGQTVTLRCDPISGHDNLYWYRRVMGKEIKFLLHFVKESKQDESGMPNNRFLAERTGGTYSTLKVQPAELEDSGVYFCASSPWAGGPIAYEQYFGPGTRLTVT.

This clone showed up just a few times. The chain has TRBV27 and TRBJ2-1; D is ambiguous. V was pared by 3 bases and J by 7 bases, with 25 bases between. Germline assignment: CDR1 MNHEY and CDR2 SMNVEV (reference sequence). The CDR3 sequence is 18 residues long. The CDR3: CASSFVGMRKKFQNEQFF. The CDR3, as DNA: TGTGCCAGCAGTTTTGTAGGAATGAGGAAAAAGTTTCAGAATGAGCAGTTCTTC.

The genes are TRBV6-6 and TRBJ1-2, with TRBD1 identical over 7 bases. CDR1 MNHNY and CDR2 SVGAGI come from the germline V gene (reference sequence). The V and J ends lost 7 bases and 4 bases, in that order; junction bases with no gene match: 6. This CDR3 is 13 amino acids long. The CDR3 reads CASTEGQIYGYTF. The CDR3 coding sequence is TGTGCCAGCACCGAGGGACAGATCTATGGCTACACCTTC.

The genes are TRBV20-1 and TRBJ2-1; D may be TRBD2 (6 bases). The CDR3 extends over 13 amino acids. The V gene's germline CDR1 is DFQATT and CDR2 SNEGSKA (reference sequence). Trimming left V 3 bases short and J 2 bases short, with 8 bases between. The CDR3 DNA is TGCAGTGCTAGTCTAGCGACCTACAATGAGCAGTTCTTC. Translating gives CSASLATYNEQFF.

The chain links TRBV7-9 to TRBJ2-5; a possible D gene is TRBD2 (6 bases). Deletions cut 6 bases from V and 5 bases from J, with 16 bases between. Germline V gives CDR1 SEHNR, CDR2 FQNEAQ (reference sequence). The CDR3 loop spans 14 amino acids. CDR3 sequence: CASRLLRGGETQYF. Here the CDR3 DNA reads TGTGCCAGCAGGCTCCTGCGGGGAGGTGAGACCCAGTACTTC. Full variable domain (rest looked up from reference TRBV7-9 and TRBJ2-5): DTGVSQNPRHKITKRGQNVTFRCDPISEHNRLYWYRQTLGQGPEFLTYFQNEAQLEKSRLLSDRFSAERPKGSFSTLEIQRTEQGDSAMYLCASRLLRGGETQYFGPGTRLLVL.

V usage is TRBV7-9 and J usage is TRBJ2-7, with a possible D match to TRBD1 (5 bases). Germline V gene sequence: CDR1 SEHNR, CDR2 FQNEAQ (reference sequence). CDR3 length: 11 amino acids. V gave up 5 bases and J gave up 3 bases, with 5 bases separating them. DNA for the CDR3: TGTGCCAGCAGCGACAGCTACGAGCAGTACTTC. This encodes CASSDSYEQYF.

The CDR3: CATSRGGTVNTEAFF. The CDR3 coding sequence is TGTGCCACCAGCAGAGGGGGGACAGTGAACACTGAAGCTTTCTTT. The genes are TRBV15 and TRBJ1-1, with 7 bases matching TRBD1. Trimming cost V 1 base and J 0 bases; bases outside gene matches: 2. The germline V gene encodes CDR1 LNHNV and CDR2 YYDKDF (reference sequence). CDR3 length equals 15 residues.

The V and J genes are TRBV28 and TRBJ1-2; 8 bases are shared with TRBD1. The germline CDR1 and CDR2 sequences are MDHEN and SYDVKM. The V and J ends lost 2 bases and 8 bases, in that order; junction bases with no gene match: 7. The CDR3 sequence is 14 residues long. The CDR3 DNA is TGTGCCAGCAGTTTAGTGGACAGGGCGAGGGGCTACACCTTC. Translating it yields CASSLVDRARGYTF.

The chain has TRBV5-4 and TRBJ2-1; perhaps TRBD2 as D (6 bases). This CDR3 comprises 14 residues. Germline loops: CDR1 SGHNT, CDR2 YYREEE (reference sequence). Deletions cut 2 bases from V and 5 bases from J, with 11 bases between. The CDR3 nucleotides read TGTGCCAGCAGCTTTCCAGCGGGCAACAATGAGCAGTTCTTC. Its translation: CASSFPAGNNEQFF. Together with reference TRBV5-4 and TRBJ2-1, the CDR3 gives the full variable domain: ETGVTQSPTHLIKTRGQQVTLRCSSQSGHNTVSWYQQALGQGPQFIFQYYREEENGRGNFPPRFSGLQFPNYSSELNVNALELDDSALYLCASSFPAGNNEQFFGPGTRLTVL.

The gene calls are TRBV2 and TRBJ2-2; perhaps TRBD2 as D (5 bases). V lost 1 base and J lost 0, with 9 bases in between. CDR1 is SNHLY, CDR2 FYNNEI, per germline. CDR3 length: 16 amino acids. This CDR3 reads CASSEVGLPNTGELFF. CDR3 coding DNA: TGTGCCAGCAGTGAAGTAGGACTCCCGAACACCGGGGAGCTGTTTTTT.

The CDR3 protein is CASSSRTANYGYTF. CDR3 nucleotide sequence: TGTGCCAGCAGTTCCAGGACAGCAAACTATGGCTACACCTTC. The J gene is TRBJ1-2, the V gene TRBV28, with a weak D call TRBD1 (6 bases). Germline V gene sequence: CDR1 MDHEN, CDR2 SYDVKM. The CDR3 is made up of 14 amino acids. V lost 4 bases to trimming and J lost 2 bases, with 11 bases between them.

The rearrangement links TRBV7-3 to TRBJ2-2; 11 bases agree with TRBD2. J lost 4 bases, V lost 5 bases, and 6 bases had no gene match. The CDR3 contains 16 residues. CDR1 is SGHTA, CDR2 FQGTGA, per germline. Here the CDR3 reads CASSPLAGGVTGELFF. CDR3 nucleotides: TGTGCCAGCAGCCCCTTAGCGGGAGGGGTCACCGGGGAGCTGTTTTTT.

This clone was recorded a few times. The chain uses TRBV15 and TRBJ2-4; 8 nucleotides align to TRBD1. CDR3 length equals 15 residues. V was clipped by 2 bases and J by 6 bases; unmatched bases: 6. Per germline, CDR1 LNHNV and CDR2 YYDKDF (reference sequence). The CDR3 DNA follows: TGTGCCACCAGCAGATTCGGACAGGGAGCAAACATTCAGTACTTC. It encodes CATSRFGQGANIQYF.

This clone was detected a few times. J is TRBJ2-7 and V is TRBV18; D unresolved. The CDR3 length is 13 residues. CDR1 is KGHSH, CDR2 LQKENI, per germline. V was pared by 6 bases and J by 1 base, with 10 bases between. The CDR3 bases are TGTGCCAGCTCCCCCGACACATCCTACGAGCAGTACTTC. Its translation: CASSPDTSYEQYF.

The V call is TRBV1, the J call TRBJ2-3; the D call TRBD2 from the table was never checked on the DNA. TRBV1 is designated a pseudogene. The CDR3 consists of 20 residues. Here the CDR3 DNA reads TGCACCAGAAAACCAAACACCGGGACTAGCGGGGAGCTTCGCACAGATACGCAGTATTTT. Translation: CTRKPNTGTSGELRTDTQYF.

The CDR3: CAWSKTYSNQPQHF. CDR3 nucleotides: TGTGCCTGGAGTAAGACTTATAGCAATCAGCCCCAGCATTTT. The chain is built from TRBV30 and TRBJ1-5; the D is unclear. The CDR3 consists of 14 residues. Germline loops: CDR1 GTSNPN, CDR2 SVGIG (reference sequence). V lost 2 bases and J 0 bases, leaving 8 bases between the germline ends. The full variable domain, with the rest looked up from reference TRBV30 and TRBJ1-5, is SQTIHQWPATLVQPVGSPLSLECTVEGTSNPNLYWYRQAAGRGLQLLFYSVGIGQISSEVPQNLSASRPQDRQFILSSKKLLLSDSGFYLCAWSKTYSNQPQHFGDGTRLSIL.

This clone occurred a few times. For the CDR3, the DNA is TGTGCCAGCTCACCACCGACAGGGGGGGACAATGAGCAGTTCTTC. Encoded protein: CASSPPTGGDNEQFF. V gene TRBV18 combines with J gene TRBJ2-1, with TRBD1 matching over 9 bases. The germline V gene has CDR1 KGHSH and CDR2 LQKENI. V lost 0 bases and J lost 5; bases outside the gene matches: 2. The CDR3 is 15 amino acids.

J is TRBJ2-6 and V is TRBV30; no reliable D call. V was pared by 4 bases and J by 9 bases, with 13 bases between. CDR1 is GTSNPN and CDR2 is SVGIG in the germline V gene (reference sequence). The CDR3 sequence is 13 residues long. The CDR3 bases are TGTGCCTGGATCCTCCCCGGTGACAACGTCCTGACTTTC. Translated, it gives CAWILPGDNVLTF.

The chain employs TRBV3-1 (or the pseudogene TRBV3-2) and TRBJ2-3, with 10 bases fitting TRBD2. The CDR3 is 18 amino acids. V lost 0 bases to trimming and J lost 3 bases; unmatched junction nucleotides: 9. The germline V gene encodes CDR1 LGHDT and CDR2 YNNKEL (reference sequence). The CDR3 region has the DNA TGTGCCAGCAGCCAAGATCGTGATAGCGGGAGGCCAACAGATACGCAGTATTTT. It codes for CASSQDRDSGRPTDTQYF.